This T cell receptor (beta chain) was documented in a study of blood T cell repertoires in COVID-19. Study-wide context: Acute and convalescent COVID-19 specimens originated in the United States, Italy and Spain. T cells, B-cell-depleted T cells, or PBMCs supplied cDNA or gDNA.

This clone was counted once. Clones were sequenced by immunoSEQ multiplex PCR, and TCRdb holds only the in-frame ones, with some missing. The sample has 200,000 to 300,000 clones; around 88% are singletons. Ages ranged from about 18 to 89 years, with residence in 20 to 30 US areas. Cohort 3 recovery required two negative PCRs, clearance, or symptom resolution. The TCR comes from a woman aged 30 to 39 who had recovered from COVID-19. Sequenced material: PBMCs or T cells enriched from blood (not recorded which).

CDR3 DNA sequence: TGTGCCAGCAGCGCGGCTAGCGGGAGGATCAATGAGCAGTTCTTC. Protein: CASSAASGRINEQFF. The rearrangement links TRBV9 to TRBJ2-1; 11 positions match TRBD2. CDR3 length: 15 amino acids. V lost 3 bases to trimming and J lost 6 bases; unmatched junction nucleotides: 5. Germline-derived CDR1 and CDR2 are SGDLS and YYNGEE.